One sample yielded the 32 T cell receptor beta chains listed below, sequenced in a study of beta chain features in type 1 diabetes. Study-level points and caveats: Within each of all four CD4+ subsets, Type 1 diabetes patients had TCRB CDR3s that were moderately but significantly shorter.

Isolated RNA was reverse transcribed in full, so expressed TCRB transcripts were sequenced. TCRdb's copy holds only in-frame clones and misses some; the assay was immunoSEQ multiplex PCR. The table lists hundreds of thousands of clones, 13% to 15% of them singletons. These TCRs' antigens remain unknown. Sequencing input: naive CD4+ T cells from blood. These receptor sequences come from a man younger than 40 with type 1 diabetes.

The rearrangement joins TRBV2 to TRBJ2-5; a possible D gene is TRBD2 (5 bases). This CDR3 region has 15 residues. Germline CDR1 SNHLY, CDR2 FYNNEI. The V gene lost 4 bases and the J gene lost 5 bases, with 17 bases spanning the gap. The CDR3 loop reads CASSAYFGRTETQYF. The CDR3 region has the DNA TGTGCCAGCAGTGCCTACTTTGGGCGGACTGAGACCCAGTACTTC.

As for this clone: At one end the junction does not follow the germline gene, possibly because of a read error. The same CDR3 also results from other DNA sequences found in this sample. The gene calls are TRBV7-2 and TRBJ2-3, with a tentative D call TRBD1 (6 bases). CDR1 and CDR2 (germline): SGHTA, FQGNSA. There are 15 residues in the CDR3. The CDR3 loop is CASSLGGASTDTQYF. DNA of the CDR3: TGTGCCAGCAGTTTAGGGGGAGCTAGCACAGATACGCAGTATTTT.

The rearrangement joins TRBV5-1 to TRBJ2-3, with a tentative D call TRBD1 (6 bases). Per germline, CDR1 SGHRS and CDR2 YFSETQ. V lost 1 base and J 4 bases, leaving 13 bases between the germline ends. The CDR3 spans 15 residues. Here the CDR3 DNA reads TGCGCCAGCAGCTTGTCCGGACAGATAGCAGATACGCAGTATTTT. Protein product: CASSLSGQIADTQYF.

This clone was recorded only once. The gene calls are TRBV2 and TRBJ1-2; TRBD1 matches 8 bases. The ends lost 2 bases at V and 5 bases at J; junction bases unmatched: 7. CDR3 size: 15 residues. CDR1 is SNHLY, CDR2 FYNNEI, per germline. CDR3 in amino acids: CASSERQGASYGYTF. CDR3 DNA sequence: TGTGCCAGCAGTGAAAGGCAGGGGGCTAGTTATGGCTACACCTTC.

This clone showed up just a few times. The rearrangement joins TRBV7-3 to TRBJ2-2, with 11 bases fitting TRBD2. CDR3 size: 14 residues. Germline V gene sequence: CDR1 SGHTA, CDR2 FQGTGA. The V segment lost 6 bases and the J segment 6 bases; nucleotides outside the gene matches: 3. The DNA of the CDR3 is TGTGCCAGCAGTCATAGCGGGAGGGCCGGGGAGCTGTTTTTT. It is translated as CASSHSGRAGELFF.

This clone was counted ten times or more. The rearrangement uses TRBV4-3 and TRBJ2-1; D unclear. Germline V gene sequence: CDR1 LGHNA, CDR2 YSLEER. The CDR3 is made up of 13 amino acids. The V and J ends lost 3 bases and 6 bases respectively, with 9 bases between them. The CDR3 region has the DNA TGCGCCAGCAGCCATACTGGGCGCAATGAGCAGTTCTTC. Encoded protein: CASSHTGRNEQFF.

This clone showed up just a few times. The chain combines TRBV27 with TRBJ2-2; TRBD1 matches 7 bases. CDR3 length equals 16 residues. Germline V gives CDR1 MNHEY, CDR2 SMNVEV (reference sequence). V was clipped by 6 bases and J by 2 bases; unmatched bases: 9. The CDR3 DNA sequence: TGTGCCAGCAGGGTACAGGGGAATAGAAACACCGGGGAGCTGTTTTTT. Amino acids: CASRVQGNRNTGELFF.

This clone was seen only a few times. The chain is built from TRBV4-1 and TRBJ2-1, with TRBD2 identical over 10 bases. The ends lost 0 bases at V and 2 bases at J; junction bases unmatched: 7. The V gene's germline CDR1 is MGHRA and CDR2 YSYEKL. CDR3 size: 18 residues. The CDR3 DNA reads TGCGCCAGCAGCCAAGACCAGGGACTAGCGACCACCTACAATGAGCAGTTCTTC. Protein product: CASSQDQGLATTYNEQFF.

This clone was counted a few times. J is TRBJ2-1 and V is TRBV4-1; D perhaps matches TRBD2 (6 bases). CDR3 length equals 15 residues. Between the trimmed V and J ends, which lost 1 base and 4 bases, there was a span of 11 bases. Germline V CDR1 and CDR2: MGHRA, YSYEKL. The chain's CDR3 is CASSQVGGRYNEQFF. In DNA, the CDR3 is TGCGCCAGCAGCCAAGTGGGGGGTAGATACAATGAGCAGTTCTTC.

This clone showed up just a few times. The chain couples TRBV20-1 to TRBJ2-2; no definite D call. There are 11 residues in the CDR3. Between the trimmed V and J ends, which lost 2 bases and 8 bases, there was a span of 6 bases. CDR1 and CDR2 from the germline V gene are DFQATT and SNEGSKA (reference sequence). The CDR3 nucleotides read TGCAGTGCTAGACTGCGGGGGGAGCTGTTTTTT. It encodes CSARLRGELFF.

This clone was seen just once. The V and J genes are TRBV5-1 and TRBJ1-2, with D perhaps TRBD1 (5 bases). The CDR3 consists of 14 residues. V dropped 4 bases and J dropped 4 bases, with 14 bases sitting between them. In germline, CDR1 is SGHRS, CDR2 YFSETQ. The CDR3 DNA reads as TGCGCCAGCAGCGACCCTCGACAGCCCTATGGCTACACCTTC. Amino acids: CASSDPRQPYGYTF.

This clone came up a few times. V is TRBV6-4 and J is TRBJ1-2, with D perhaps TRBD1 (5 bases). V lost 4 bases, J lost 4 bases, and 10 bases lay in between. The CDR3 consists of 13 residues. Germline CDR1 and CDR2: MRHNA and SNTAGT. The CDR3 is CASSAQGGYGYTF. The CDR3 nucleotides read TGTGCCAGCAGTGCGCAGGGCGGCTATGGCTACACCTTC.

This clone occurred a few times. The CDR3 DNA follows: TGTGCCAGCAGCCAAGTCGCAGGTAGCTACGAGCAGTACTTC. Protein sequence: CASSQVAGSYEQYF. The chain carries TRBV14 and TRBJ2-7, with no clear D. CDR1 and CDR2 (germline): SGHDN, FVKESK. The CDR3 consists of 14 residues. V was cut by 1 base and J by 3 bases, with 10 bases left in between.

Only a few counts were recorded for this clone. The rearrangement links TRBV28 to TRBJ2-1, with 8 bases lining up with TRBD2. The germline V gene has CDR1 MDHEN and CDR2 SYDVKM. V was clipped by 7 bases and J by 12 bases; unmatched bases: 14. The CDR3 spans 14 residues. CDR3 sequence: CASTSGGPWLSQFF. The CDR3 DNA reads TGTGCCAGCACTTCGGGAGGGCCTTGGCTTTCGCAGTTCTTC.

This sequence joins TRBV27 and TRBJ2-2, with TRBD1 matching over 7 bases. CDR1 is MNHEY and CDR2 is SMNVEV in the germline V gene (reference sequence). The length of the CDR3 is 15 residues. The junction had 4 bases not matched to a gene; V was cut back by 2 bases and J by 4 bases. The CDR3: CASSLRGLVTGELFF. DNA of the CDR3: TGTGCCAGCAGTTTAAGGGGGCTGGTCACCGGGGAGCTGTTTTTT.

This clone turned up a few times. The V and J genes are TRBV5-4 and TRBJ2-5; D is possibly TRBD2 (6 bases). CDR3 size: 13 residues. Germline assignment: CDR1 SGHNT and CDR2 YYREEE (reference sequence). With 1 base removed from V and 5 bases from J, the gap between germline ends came to 9 bases. CDR3 coding DNA: TGTGCCAGCAGCTTGTGGCTAGCGGAGACCCAGTACTTC. This encodes CASSLWLAETQYF.

This chain uses TRBV19 with TRBJ1-1, with D possibly TRBD1 on 6 matching bases. The germline CDR1 and CDR2 sequences are LNHDA and SQIVND (reference sequence). V lost 8 bases and J 3 bases, leaving 19 bases between the germline ends. The CDR3 is made up of 15 amino acids. The CDR3 region is CASYLPGGKHTEAFF. Here the CDR3 DNA reads TGTGCCAGTTATCTACCGGGGGGCAAGCACACTGAAGCTTTCTTT.

This clone appeared a few times. The chain couples TRBV5-6 to TRBJ2-2, with D uncertain. CDR3 length: 12 amino acids. In germline, CDR1 is SGHDT, CDR2 YYEEEE. V gave up 4 bases and J gave up 7 bases, with 8 bases separating them. CDR3 protein: CASSPYGGELFF. The DNA of the CDR3 is TGTGCCAGCAGCCCCTACGGCGGGGAGCTGTTTTTT.

The CDR3 reads CASSQGQGASRKDTEAFF. In nucleotides, the CDR3 is TGCGCCAGCAGCCAAGGCCAGGGGGCGTCGAGGAAGGACACTGAAGCTTTCTTT. J is TRBJ1-1 and V is TRBV4-1, with 8 bases identical to TRBD1. The J segment lost 3 bases and the V segment lost 1 base, leaving 13 bases of the junction unmatched. The CDR3 sequence is 18 residues long. CDR1 is MGHRA and CDR2 is YSYEKL in the germline V gene.

This clone was seen only a few times. The chain employs TRBV6-5 and TRBJ2-7, with D perhaps matching TRBD2 (6 bases). CDR3 length: 13 amino acids. Trimming pared 6 bases from V and 0 bases from J, leaving 9 bases between. Germline V gene sequence: CDR1 MNHEY, CDR2 SVGAGI. CDR3 sequence: CASSPSVSYEQYF. As DNA, the CDR3 is TGTGCCAGCAGCCCTAGCGTCTCCTACGAGCAGTACTTC.

A word on this clone: This sample includes further DNA sequences coding for the same CDR3. This chain links TRBV28 with TRBJ1-2; D ambiguous. V lost 3 bases and J lost 2, with 4 bases in between. In germline, CDR1 is MDHEN, CDR2 SYDVKM. The CDR3 runs 12 residues. CDR3 region: CASSLRNYGYTF. The CDR3 DNA reads as TGTGCCAGCAGTTTGAGAAACTATGGCTACACCTTC.

The chain recombines TRBV28 with TRBJ1-2; TRBD1 matches 9 bases. V dropped 6 bases and J dropped 2; count of bases not matched to a gene: 10. CDR3 size: 16 residues. Per the germline V gene, CDR1 is MDHEN and CDR2 is SYDVKM. CDR3 sequence (DNA): TGTGCCAGCAGAAAACCCGGGACAGGGTCCAACTATGGCTACACCTTC. It translates to CASRKPGTGSNYGYTF.

This clone was seen a few times. CDR3 in amino acids: CTSSQGPHPVRSGNTIYF. In DNA, the CDR3 is TGCACCAGCAGCCAAGGACCCCATCCTGTGAGGTCTGGAAACACCATATATTTT. The J gene is TRBJ1-3, the V gene TRBV1. TRBV1 is designated a pseudogene. The CDR3 is 18 amino acids.

The genes are TRBV29-1 and TRBJ2-1, with 9 bases identical to TRBD1. Trimming removed 6 bases from V and 10 bases from J; junction bases left unmatched: 10. The CDR3 is made up of 13 amino acids. CDR1 is SQVTM and CDR2 is ANQGSEA in the germline V gene. CDR3 sequence (DNA): TGCAGCGTGGCCGGGACAGGGACGAAGGAGCAGTTCTTC. Protein product: CSVAGTGTKEQFF.

The V gene is TRBV4-2, the J gene TRBJ1-5; D call uncertain. CDR1 is LGHNA, CDR2 YNFKEQ, per germline. The CDR3 spans 16 residues. V was pared by 0 bases and J by 4 bases, with 13 bases between. Written as DNA, the CDR3 is TGTGCCAGCAGCCAAGAGTACAGCCAGCCGAATCAGCCCCAGCATTTT. Residues: CASSQEYSQPNQPQHF.

This clone was counted a few times. V usage is TRBV29-1 and J usage is TRBJ2-1; TRBD2 matches 8 bases. V was pared by 4 bases and J by 2 bases, with 4 bases of the junction left unmatched. This CDR3 spans 14 amino acids. CDR1 SQVTM and CDR2 ANQGSEA come from the germline V gene. The CDR3 nucleotides read TGCAGCGTTGGGAGCGGGAGTCCCTACAATGAGCAGTTCTTC. It is translated as CSVGSGSPYNEQFF.

This clone appeared a few times. The chain recombines TRBV28 with TRBJ2-5; TRBD1 matches at 8 bases. V shed 6 bases, J shed 5 bases, and the junction held 5 bases outside the gene matches. The CDR3 contains 13 residues. CDR1 MDHEN and CDR2 SYDVKM come from the germline V gene. The CDR3 DNA sequence: TGTGCCAGCAGCATCAACAGGGGGGAGACCCAGTACTTC. Translated, it gives CASSINRGETQYF.

V gene TRBV7-9 combines with J gene TRBJ2-3; D gene uncertain. Germline values: CDR1 SEHNR, CDR2 FQNEAQ (reference sequence). V lost 5 bases and J 3 bases, leaving 12 bases between the germline ends. CDR3 length equals 14 residues. The CDR3 loop is CASSPVIVTDTQYF. DNA for the CDR3: TGTGCCAGCAGCCCAGTAATTGTGACAGATACGCAGTATTTT.

The genes are TRBV29-1 and TRBJ2-3, with 8 bases lining up with TRBD2. The CDR3 is 15 residues long. Germline CDR1 and CDR2: SQVTM and ANQGSEA. V trimming: 4 bases; J trimming: 0 bases; junction bases outside the gene matches: 6. The CDR3 DNA follows: TGCAGCGTTGGGGTAGCGGGGACTAGCACAGATACGCAGTATTTT. This codes for CSVGVAGTSTDTQYF.

CDR3 amino acids: CASSSGQGTDGYTF. CDR3 DNA: TGTGCCAGCAGCTCCGGACAGGGTACCGATGGCTACACCTTC. The V call is TRBV28, the J call TRBJ1-2; 8 bases are shared with TRBD1. The CDR3 contains 14 residues. The ends lost 6 bases at V and 6 bases at J; junction bases unmatched: 9. The V gene's germline CDR1 is MDHEN and CDR2 SYDVKM.

This clone was picked up a small number of times. The gene calls are TRBV7-2 and TRBJ2-1; 10 bases align to TRBD2. Germline V gene lookup returns CDR1 SGHTA and CDR2 FQGNSA. The junction had 5 bases not matched to a gene; V was cut back by 4 bases and J by 8 bases. The CDR3 has 14 amino acids. This chain's CDR3 is CASSSSGSWDEQFF. The CDR3 DNA reads as TGTGCCAGCAGCTCTAGCGGGAGCTGGGATGAGCAGTTCTTC. Full variable domain (rest looked up from reference TRBV7-2 and TRBJ2-1): GAGVSQSPSNKVTEKGKDVELRCDPISGHTALYWYRQSLGQGLEFLIYFQGNSAPDKSGLPSDRFSAERTGGSVSTLTIQRTQQEDSAVYLCASSSSGSWDEQFFGPGTRLTVL.

In nucleotides, the CDR3 is TGTGCCAGCTCTATCCGGGAGACCCAGTACTTC. Translated: CASSIRETQYF. The chain is built from TRBV18 and TRBJ2-5; D not certain. This CDR3 is built from 11 residues. V shed 6 bases and J shed 5 bases, with 7 bases lying between them. The V gene's germline CDR1 is KGHSH and CDR2 LQKENI.